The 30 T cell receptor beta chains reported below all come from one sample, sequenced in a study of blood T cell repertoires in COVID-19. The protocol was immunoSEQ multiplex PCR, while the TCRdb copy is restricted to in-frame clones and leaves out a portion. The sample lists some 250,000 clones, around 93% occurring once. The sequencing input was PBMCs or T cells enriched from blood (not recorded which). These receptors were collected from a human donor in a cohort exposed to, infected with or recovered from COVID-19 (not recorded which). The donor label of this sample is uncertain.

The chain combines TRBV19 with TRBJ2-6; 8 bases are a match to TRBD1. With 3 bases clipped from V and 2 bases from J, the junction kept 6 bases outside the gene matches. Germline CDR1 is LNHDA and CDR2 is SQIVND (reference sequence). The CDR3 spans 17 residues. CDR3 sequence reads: CASSIWQGAPGANVLTF. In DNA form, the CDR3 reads TGTGCCAGTAGTATTTGGCAGGGGGCGCCTGGGGCCAACGTCCTGACTTTC.

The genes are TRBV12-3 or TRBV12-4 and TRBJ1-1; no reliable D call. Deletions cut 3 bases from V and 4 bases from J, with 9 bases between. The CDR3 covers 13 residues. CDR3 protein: CASSFQSPTEAFF. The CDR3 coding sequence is TGTGCCAGCAGTTTTCAGTCGCCCACTGAAGCTTTCTTT.

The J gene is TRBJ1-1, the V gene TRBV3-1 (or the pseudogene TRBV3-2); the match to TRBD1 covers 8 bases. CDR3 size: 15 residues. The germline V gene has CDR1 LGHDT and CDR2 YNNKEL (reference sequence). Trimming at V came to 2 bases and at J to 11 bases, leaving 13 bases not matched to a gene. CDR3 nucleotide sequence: TGTGCCAGCAGCCAAAGTGACAGGGGTTCGCGGGAGGCTTTCTTT. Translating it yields CASSQSDRGSREAFF.

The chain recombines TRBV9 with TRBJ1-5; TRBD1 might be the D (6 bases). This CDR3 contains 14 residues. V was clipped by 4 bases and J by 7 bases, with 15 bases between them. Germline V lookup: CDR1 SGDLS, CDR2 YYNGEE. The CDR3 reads CASSPGGGGQPQHF. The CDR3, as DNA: TGTGCCAGCAGCCCTGGGGGGGGCGGCCAGCCCCAGCATTTT.

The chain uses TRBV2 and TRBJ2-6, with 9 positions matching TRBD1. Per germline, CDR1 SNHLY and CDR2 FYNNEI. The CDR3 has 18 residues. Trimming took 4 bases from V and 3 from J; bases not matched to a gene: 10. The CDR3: CASSVATGGTFGANVLTF. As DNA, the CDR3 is TGTGCCAGCAGTGTCGCGACAGGGGGTACTTTTGGGGCCAACGTCCTGACTTTC. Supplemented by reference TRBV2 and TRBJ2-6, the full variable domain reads EPEVTQTPSHQVTQMGQEVILRCVPISNHLYFYWYRQILGQKVEFLVSFYNNEISEKSEIFDDQFSVERPDGSNFTLKIRSTKLEDSAMYFCASSVATGGTFGANVLTFGAGSRLTVL.

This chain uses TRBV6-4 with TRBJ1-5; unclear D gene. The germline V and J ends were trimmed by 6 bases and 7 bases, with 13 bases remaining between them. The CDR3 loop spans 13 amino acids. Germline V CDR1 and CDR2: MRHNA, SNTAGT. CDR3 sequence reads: CASSTQEGQPQHF. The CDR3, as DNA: TGTGCCAGCAGCACCCAGGAGGGCCAGCCCCAGCATTTT.

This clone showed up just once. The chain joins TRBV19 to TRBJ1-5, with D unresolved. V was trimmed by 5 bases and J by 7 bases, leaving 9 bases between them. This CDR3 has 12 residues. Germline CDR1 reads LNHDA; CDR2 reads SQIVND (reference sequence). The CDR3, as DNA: TGTGCCAGTAGTGAGCCGAAGCAGCCCCAGCATTTT. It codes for CASSEPKQPQHF.

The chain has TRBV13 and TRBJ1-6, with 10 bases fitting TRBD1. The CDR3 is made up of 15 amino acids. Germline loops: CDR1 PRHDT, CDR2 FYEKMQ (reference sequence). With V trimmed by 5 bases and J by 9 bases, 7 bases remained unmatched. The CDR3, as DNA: TGTGCCAGCAGCGGGGACAGGGGAAGGAGTTCACCCCTCCACTTT. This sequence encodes CASSGDRGRSSPLHF.

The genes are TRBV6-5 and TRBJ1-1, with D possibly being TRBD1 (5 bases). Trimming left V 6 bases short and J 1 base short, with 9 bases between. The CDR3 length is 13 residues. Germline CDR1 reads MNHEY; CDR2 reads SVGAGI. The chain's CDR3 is CASRLQANTEAFF. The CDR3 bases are TGTGCCAGCAGGCTACAGGCGAACACTGAAGCTTTCTTT.

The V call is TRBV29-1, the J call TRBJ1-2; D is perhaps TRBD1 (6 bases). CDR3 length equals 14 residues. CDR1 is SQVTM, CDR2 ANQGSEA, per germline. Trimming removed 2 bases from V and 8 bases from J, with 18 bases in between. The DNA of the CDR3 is TGCAGCGTTGAATTCCGCAGGGGATTGGGCGGCTACACCTTC. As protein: CSVEFRRGLGGYTF.

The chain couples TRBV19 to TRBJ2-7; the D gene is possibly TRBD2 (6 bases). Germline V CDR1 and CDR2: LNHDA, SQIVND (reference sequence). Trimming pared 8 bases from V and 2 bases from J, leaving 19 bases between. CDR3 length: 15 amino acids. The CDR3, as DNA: TGTGCCAGTCGCCTCCAGGGTGGGGGGACCTACGAGCAGTACTTC. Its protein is CASRLQGGGTYEQYF. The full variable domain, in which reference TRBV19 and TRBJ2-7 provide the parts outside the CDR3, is DGGITQSPKYLFRKEGQNVTLSCEQNLNHDAMYWYRQDPGQGLRLIYYSQIVNDFQKGDIAEGYSVSREKKESFPLTVTSAQKNPTAFYLCASRLQGGGTYEQYFGPGTRLTVT.

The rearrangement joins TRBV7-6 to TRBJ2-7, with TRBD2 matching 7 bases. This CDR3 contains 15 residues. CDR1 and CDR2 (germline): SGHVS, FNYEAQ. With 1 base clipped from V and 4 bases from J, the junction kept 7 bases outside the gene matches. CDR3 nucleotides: TGTGCCAGCAGCTTAGGAGTGGGGACTACTTACGAGCAGTACTTC. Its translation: CASSLGVGTTYEQYF.

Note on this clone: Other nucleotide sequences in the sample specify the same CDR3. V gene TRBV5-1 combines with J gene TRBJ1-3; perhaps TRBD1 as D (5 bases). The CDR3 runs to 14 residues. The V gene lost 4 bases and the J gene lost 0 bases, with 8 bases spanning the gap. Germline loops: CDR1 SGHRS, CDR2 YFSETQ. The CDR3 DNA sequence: TGCGCCAGCAGCGGGGGGTCCTCTGGAAACACCATATATTTT. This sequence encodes CASSGGSSGNTIYF.

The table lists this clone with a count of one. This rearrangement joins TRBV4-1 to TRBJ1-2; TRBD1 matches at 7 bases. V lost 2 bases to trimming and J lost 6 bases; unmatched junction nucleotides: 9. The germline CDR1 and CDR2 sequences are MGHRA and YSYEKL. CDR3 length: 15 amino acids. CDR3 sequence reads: CASSQPTGTAHGYTF. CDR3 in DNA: TGCGCCAGCAGCCAACCTACCGGGACAGCGCATGGCTACACCTTC.

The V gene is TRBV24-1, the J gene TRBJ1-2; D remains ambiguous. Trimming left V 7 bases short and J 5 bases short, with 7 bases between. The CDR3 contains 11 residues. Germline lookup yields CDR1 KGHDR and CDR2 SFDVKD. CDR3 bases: TGTGCCACCAGATCCGTATATGGCTACACCTTC. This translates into CATRSVYGYTF.

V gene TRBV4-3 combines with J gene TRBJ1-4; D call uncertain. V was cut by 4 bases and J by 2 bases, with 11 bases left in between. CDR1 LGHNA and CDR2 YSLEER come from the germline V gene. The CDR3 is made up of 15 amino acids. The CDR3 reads CASSPRGSTNEKLFF. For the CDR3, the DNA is TGCGCCAGCAGCCCTCGGGGAAGCACTAATGAAAAACTGTTTTTT.

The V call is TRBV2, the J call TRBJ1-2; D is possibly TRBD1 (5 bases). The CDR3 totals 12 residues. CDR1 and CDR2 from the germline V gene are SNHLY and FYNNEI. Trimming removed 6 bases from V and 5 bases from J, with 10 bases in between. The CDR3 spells CASRAGSYGYTF. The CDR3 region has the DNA TGTGCCAGCAGGGCAGGGTCGTATGGCTACACCTTC.

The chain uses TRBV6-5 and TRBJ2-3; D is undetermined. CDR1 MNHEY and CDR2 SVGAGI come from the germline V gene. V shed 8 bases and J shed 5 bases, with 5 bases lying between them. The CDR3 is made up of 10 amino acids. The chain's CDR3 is CASRLDTQYF. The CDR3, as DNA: TGTGCCAGCCGTCTAGATACGCAGTATTTT.

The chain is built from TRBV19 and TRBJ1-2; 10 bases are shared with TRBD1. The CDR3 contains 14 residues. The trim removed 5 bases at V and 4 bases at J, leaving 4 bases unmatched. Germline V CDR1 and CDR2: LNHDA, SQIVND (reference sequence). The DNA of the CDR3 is TGTGCCAGTAGTCCCCGGACAGGGGGCTATGGCTACACCTTC. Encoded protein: CASSPRTGGYGYTF.

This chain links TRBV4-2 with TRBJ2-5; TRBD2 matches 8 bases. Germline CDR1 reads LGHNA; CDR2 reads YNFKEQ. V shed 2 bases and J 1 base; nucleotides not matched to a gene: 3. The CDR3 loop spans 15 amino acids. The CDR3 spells CASSQYSGVQETQYF. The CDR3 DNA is TGTGCCAGCAGCCAATATAGCGGGGTCCAAGAGACCCAGTACTTC.

In nucleotides, the CDR3 is TGTGCCAGCAGCTCAGAAGGTAGCGGGGGAACAGATACGCAGTATTTT. Residues: CASSSEGSGGTDTQYF. The V and J genes are TRBV7-8 and TRBJ2-3, with 9 bases fitting TRBD2. The CDR3 is made up of 16 amino acids. J was trimmed by 3 bases and V by 4 bases; bases with no gene match: 8. Germline V gene lookup returns CDR1 SGHVS and CDR2 FQNEAQ.

The CDR3 DNA reads TGCGCCAGCAGCTCGACTAGCTCTGGGGAGACCCAGTACTTC. This codes for CASSSTSSGETQYF. The chain carries TRBV5-1 and TRBJ2-5; 7 nucleotides agree with TRBD2. V shed 3 bases, J shed 5 bases, and the junction held 7 bases outside the gene matches. The CDR3 has 14 amino acids. Germline V gene data show CDR1 as SGHRS and CDR2 as YFSETQ.

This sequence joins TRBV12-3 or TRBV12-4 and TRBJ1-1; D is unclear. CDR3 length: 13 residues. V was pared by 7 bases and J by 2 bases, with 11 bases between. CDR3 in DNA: TGTGCCAGCACCCCGACACCTAACACTGAAGCTTTCTTT. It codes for CASTPTPNTEAFF.

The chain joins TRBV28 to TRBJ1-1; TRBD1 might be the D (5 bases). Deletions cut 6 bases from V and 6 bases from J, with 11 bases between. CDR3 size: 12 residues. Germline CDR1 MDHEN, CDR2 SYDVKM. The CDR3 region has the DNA TGTGCCAGCAGAGCGGGGCCCCCTGAAGCTTTCTTT. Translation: CASRAGPPEAFF.

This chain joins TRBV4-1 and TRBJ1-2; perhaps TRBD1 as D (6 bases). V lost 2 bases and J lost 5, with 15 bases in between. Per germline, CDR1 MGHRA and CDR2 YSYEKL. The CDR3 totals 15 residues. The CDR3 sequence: CASSQLGGRRYGYTF. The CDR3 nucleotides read TGCGCCAGCAGCCAACTGGGGGGGCGGCGTTATGGCTACACCTTC.

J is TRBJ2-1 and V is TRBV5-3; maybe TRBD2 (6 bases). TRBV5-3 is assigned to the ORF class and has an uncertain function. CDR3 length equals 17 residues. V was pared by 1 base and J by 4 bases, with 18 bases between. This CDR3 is CARSLCPFAEGYNEQFF. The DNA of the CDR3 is TGTGCCAGAAGCTTGTGCCCTTTTGCGGAGGGGTACAATGAGCAGTTCTTC.

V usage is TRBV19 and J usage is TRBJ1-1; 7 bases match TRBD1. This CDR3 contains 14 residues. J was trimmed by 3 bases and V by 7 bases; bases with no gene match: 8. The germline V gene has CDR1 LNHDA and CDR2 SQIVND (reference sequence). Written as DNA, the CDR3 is TGTGCCAGTAAGACTATCACAGGGGACACTGAAGCTTTCTTT. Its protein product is CASKTITGDTEAFF.

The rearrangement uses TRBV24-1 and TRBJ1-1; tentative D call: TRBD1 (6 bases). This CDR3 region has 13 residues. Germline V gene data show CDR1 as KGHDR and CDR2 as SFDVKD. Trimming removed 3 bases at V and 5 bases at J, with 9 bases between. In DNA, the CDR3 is TGTGCCACCAGTGATCGACAGGTTACTGAAGCTTTCTTT. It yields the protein CATSDRQVTEAFF.

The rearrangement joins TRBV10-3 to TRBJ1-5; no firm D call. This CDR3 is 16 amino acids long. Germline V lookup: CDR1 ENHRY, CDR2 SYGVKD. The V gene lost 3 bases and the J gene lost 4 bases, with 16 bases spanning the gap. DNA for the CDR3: TGTGCCATCAGTGAACACGCTGGTACGGGTAATCAGCCCCAGCATTTT. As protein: CAISEHAGTGNQPQHF.

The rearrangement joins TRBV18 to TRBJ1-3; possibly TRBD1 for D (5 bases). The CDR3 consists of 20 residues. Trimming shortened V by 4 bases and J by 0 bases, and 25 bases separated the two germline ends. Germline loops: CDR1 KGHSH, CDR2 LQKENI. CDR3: CASSRAAGTLNPVSGNTIYF. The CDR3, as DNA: TGTGCCAGCTCACGCGCAGCCGGGACTCTTAATCCCGTCTCTGGAAACACCATATATTTT.